Below, 7 T cell receptor beta chains from the same sample are listed, as sequenced in a study of molecular identifiers for immune sequencing clone quantification. TCRdb redid the calling of the PCR reads with MiXCR, one entry per CDR3 protein. The repertoire consists of approximately 680,000 distinct CDR3 sequences, with about 25% occurring once and the leading ten covering 0.78%. Sequenced sample: naive CD8+ T cells from blood, with Jurkat cell RNA spiked in. Subset denoted: FACS-sorted CD8+CD4-CCR7+CD45RA+ naive T cells. The source is a human donor in good health. Some libraries in this study had Jurkat cell RNA spiked in.

There are many counts of this clonotype. The chain carries TRBV5-1 and TRBJ2-7; D not certain. V was cut by 2 bases and J by 0 bases, with 9 bases left in between. Per the germline V gene, CDR1 is SGHRS and CDR2 is YFSETQ. The CDR3 length is 14 residues. The CDR3 reads CASSFQINSYEQYF. CDR3 bases: TGCGCCAGCAGCTTCCAGATCAACTCCTACGAGCAGTACTTC.

This clonotype was picked up a small number of times. The CDR3 DNA sequence: TGTGCCAGCAGCGACACCGAGACCGCCCCGTCTCCCTACGAGCAGTACTTC. Amino acids: CASSDTETAPSPYEQYF. The rearrangement joins TRBV7-9 to TRBJ2-7; the D is unclear. Germline V gene sequence: CDR1 SEHNR, CDR2 FQNEAQ (reference sequence). The V end lost 5 bases, the J end lost 2 bases, and 22 bases lay between the germline ends. CDR3 size: 17 residues.

This clonotype has more than one count but fewer than ten. V gene TRBV4-1 combines with J gene TRBJ2-3; D is undetermined. This CDR3 region has 16 residues. V was cut by 0 bases and J by 6 bases, with 16 bases left in between. Germline V lookup: CDR1 MGHRA, CDR2 YSYEKL. CDR3 region: CASSQDLAATTDTQYF. The CDR3 DNA reads as TGCGCCAGCAGCCAAGATCTGGCAGCTACCACTGATACGCAGTATTTT.

This clonotype turned up a few times. The rearrangement links TRBV12-3 or TRBV12-4 to TRBJ2-1; the D gene is possibly TRBD2 (6 bases). The CDR3 has 14 amino acids. V dropped 3 bases and J dropped 5 bases, with 11 bases sitting between them. The CDR3 spells CASSFVAANNEQFF. As DNA, the CDR3 is TGTGCCAGCAGTTTTGTAGCGGCTAACAATGAGCAGTTCTTC.

In regard to this clonotype: A read error may account for a junction end that differs from germline. The V gene is TRBV7-2, the J gene TRBJ2-2, with 11 bases lining up with TRBD2. Germline CDR1 reads SGHTA; CDR2 reads FQGNSA. The CDR3 consists of 17 residues. CDR3 loop: CASTMRLAGGGVGEPFF. Written as DNA, the CDR3 is TGTGCCAGCACTATGAGGCTAGCGGGAGGCGGGGTCGGGGAGCCGTTTTTT.

This clonotype occurred many times. This sequence joins TRBV29-1 and TRBJ2-2; no clear D. With 6 bases removed from V and 3 bases from J, the gap between germline ends came to 8 bases. Per germline, CDR1 SQVTM and CDR2 ANQGSEA. The length of the CDR3 is 12 residues. The CDR3 nucleotides are TGCAGCGTGCTTCAGTACACCGGGGAGCTGTTTTTT. Encoded protein: CSVLQYTGELFF.

V is TRBV4-2 and J is TRBJ2-7; perhaps TRBD2 as D (6 bases). The germline gives CDR1 LGHNA, CDR2 YNFKEQ. V was cut by 1 base and J by 3 bases, with 13 bases left in between. This CDR3 contains 15 residues. CDR3 region: CASSQVEGRNYEQYF. The CDR3 DNA is TGTGCCAGCAGCCAAGTTGAGGGGAGGAACTACGAGCAGTACTTC.